These 5 T cell receptor beta chains were all obtained from the same sample, sequenced in a study of T cell repertoires in cytomegalovirus infection. TCRdb re-derived calls from the reads in MiXCR, one entry per CDR3 protein. The sample yields more than 400,000 distinct CDR3 sequences, around 27% seen once. The specimen sequenced was PBMCs. The receptors come from a human donor in good health (CMV status not recorded). Some clones in this sample may be carry-over from other donors' samples.

The rearrangement joins TRBV24-1 to TRBJ2-3; 14 bases are a match to TRBD2. V shed 8 bases, J shed 8 bases, and the junction held 8 bases outside the gene matches. Germline loops: CDR1 KGHDR, CDR2 SFDVKD. This CDR3 has 15 residues. CDR3 protein: CATNSGLAGEGTQYF. CDR3 nucleotides: TGTGCCACCAACTCGGGACTAGCGGGAGAGGGTACGCAGTATTTT.

The sample holds a few counts of this clonotype. The rearrangement joins TRBV4-2 to TRBJ2-3; 14 positions agree with TRBD2. This CDR3 comprises 20 residues. Germline V gene data show CDR1 as LGHNA and CDR2 as YNFKEQ. After removal of 3 bases from V and 7 bases from J, the junction contained 18 bases not matched to a gene. The CDR3 bases are TGTGCCAGCAGCCAGAAGATAGAGGATTATGGGACTAGCGGGGGCTATACGCAGTATTTT. Translation: CASSQKIEDYGTSGGYTQYF.

This clonotype is a singleton in its sample. The rearrangement links TRBV5-4 to TRBJ2-2; 9 bases map to TRBD1. From germline, CDR1 is SGHNT and CDR2 YYREEE (reference sequence). With 4 bases clipped from V and 6 bases from J, the junction kept 7 bases outside the gene matches. This CDR3 is 15 amino acids long. CDR3 residues: CASSLQGASSGELFF. In nucleotides, the CDR3 is TGTGCCAGCAGCCTACAGGGGGCGTCCTCCGGGGAGCTGTTTTTT.

This clonotype was detected many times. The chain carries TRBV6-2 or TRBV6-3 and TRBJ1-5; D ambiguous. Germline-derived CDR1 and CDR2 are MNHEY and SVGEGT. The CDR3 is 11 amino acids. V was shortened by 1 base and J by 13 bases, with 8 bases between the two germline ends. CDR3 region: CASSYLGEQHF. Written as DNA, the CDR3 is TGTGCCAGCAGTTACTTAGGAGAACAGCATTTT.

The V gene is TRBV6-2 or TRBV6-3, the J gene TRBJ1-2, with 7 bases fitting TRBD1. V gave up 6 bases and J gave up 8 bases; unmatched junction bases: 15. The CDR3 runs 15 residues. Germline loops: CDR1 MNHEY, CDR2 SVGEGT. In nucleotides, the CDR3 is TGTGCCAGCAGCCAACTCAGGGGGAGACTCGGGGGCTACACCTTC. This gives the protein CASSQLRGRLGGYTF.